A selection of T cell receptor beta chains follows, all from one sample in a study of blood T cell repertoires in COVID-19. Produced via immunoSEQ multiplex PCR; TCRdb's table is partial and in-frame only. The sample carries 200,000 to 250,000 clones, approximately 86% recorded once. Sequencing was performed on peripheral blood. The receptors stem from a woman aged 80 or older with acute or convalescent COVID-19. CDR3s include the opening cysteine and the closing phenylalanine or tryptophan. Some rows mark clone size as missing; the rest say once, few, many or name a class of expanded clone.

clone size	V gene	J gene	CDR3 protein
-	TRBV3-1/TRBV3-2	TRBJ2-1	CASSQDWLNSYNEQFF
-	TRBV7-3	TRBJ2-3	CASSPVGTGGTFADTQYF
many	TRBV19	TRBJ2-7	CARVESGDRGDYEQYF
-	TRBV2	TRBJ1-1	CASNPQRRWNTEAFF
-	TRBV7-9	TRBJ1-1	CASSLQGQYTEAFF
-	TRBV12-3/TRBV12-4	TRBJ1-2	CASSTGQGYGYTF
once	TRBV2	TRBJ2-5	CASSESAGSSETQYF
-	TRBV19	TRBJ1-2	CASSQKMGTGDYGYTF
-	TRBV12-5	TRBJ1-3	CASGSSREAIYF
-	TRBV6-5	TRBJ1-2	CATLWTSKSNYGYTF
once	TRBV7-2	TRBJ1-5	CASSLDSAGNQPQHF
once	TRBV28	TRBJ1-1	CASTPPGGAGGTDTEAFF
-	TRBV5-1	TRBJ1-1	CASRRGGQGQTEAFF
-	TRBV5-1	TRBJ2-7	CASSLVGGSSYEQYF
-	TRBV7-2	TRBJ2-1	CASSLIGGDNEQFF
-	TRBV9	TRBJ1-6	CASSVERVSGSPLHF
-	TRBV5-1	TRBJ1-5	CASSLGSGSNQPQHF
-	TRBV27	TRBJ1-4	CASSFRRGSNEKLFF
-	TRBV10-3	TRBJ2-7	CAIRTGAGESYEQYF
-	TRBV3-1/TRBV3-2	TRBJ1-1	CASSRQGSGHTFF
-	TRBV5-1	TRBJ2-7	CASSRRASGGADEQYF
-	TRBV19	TRBJ2-7	CASSIGGRTYEQYF
-	TRBV4-2	TRBJ1-1	CASSQEVGGQLNTEAFF
few	TRBV6-2/TRBV6-3	TRBJ2-5	CASSPGTSGGYQETQYF
-	TRBV7-2	TRBJ2-2	CAARASGGQGELFF
-	TRBV19	TRBJ1-2	CASSISSDRGYGYTF
once	TRBV5-6	TRBJ1-3	CASRAQGSGNTIYF
-	TRBV9	TRBJ2-1	CASSVGGVHEQFF
-	TRBV16	TRBJ1-6	CASSLELGALGNSPLHF
-	TRBV3-1/TRBV3-2	TRBJ2-7	CASSTGGEQYF
-	TRBV5-1	TRBJ2-7	CASSLVSGATYEQYF
few	TRBV5-4	TRBJ1-2	CASSLFSRDSYGYTF
many	TRBV14	TRBJ2-7	CASSKRPDRGYEQYF
-	TRBV16	TRBJ2-1	CASSSPLLTNEQFF
-	TRBV4-2	TRBJ2-1	CASSQEGAGGPYNEQFF
-	TRBV18	TRBJ1-4	CASSPRQGTNEKLFF
-	TRBV19	TRBJ2-3	CASLPGGLTDTQYF
few	TRBV3-1/TRBV3-2	TRBJ1-1	CASSHRDRGRAFF